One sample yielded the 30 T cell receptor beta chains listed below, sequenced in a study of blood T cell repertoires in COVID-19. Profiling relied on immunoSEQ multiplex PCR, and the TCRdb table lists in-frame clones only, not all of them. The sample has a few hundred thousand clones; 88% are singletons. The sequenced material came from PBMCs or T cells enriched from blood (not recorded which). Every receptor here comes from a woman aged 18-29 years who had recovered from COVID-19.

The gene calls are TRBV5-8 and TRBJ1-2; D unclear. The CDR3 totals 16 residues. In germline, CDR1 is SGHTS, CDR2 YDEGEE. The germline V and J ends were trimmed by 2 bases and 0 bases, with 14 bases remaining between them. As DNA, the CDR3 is TGTGCCAGCAGCTTACTGCTGAAGTCATCTAACTATGGCTACACCTTC. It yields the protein CASSLLLKSSNYGYTF.

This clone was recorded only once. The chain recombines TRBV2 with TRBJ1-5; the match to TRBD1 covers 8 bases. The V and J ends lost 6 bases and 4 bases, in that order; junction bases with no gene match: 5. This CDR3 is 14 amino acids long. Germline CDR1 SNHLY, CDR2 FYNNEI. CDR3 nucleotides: TGTGCCAGCAGGGCGGGACAGGCAAATCAGCCCCAGCATTTT. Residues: CASRAGQANQPQHF. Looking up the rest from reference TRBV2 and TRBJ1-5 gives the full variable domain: EPEVTQTPSHQVTQMGQEVILRCVPISNHLYFYWYRQILGQKVEFLVSFYNNEISEKSEIFDDQFSVERPDGSNFTLKIRSTKLEDSAMYFCASRAGQANQPQHFGDGTRLSIL.

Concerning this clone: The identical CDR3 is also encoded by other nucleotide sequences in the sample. The CDR3 is CASSRGNTEAFF. DNA for the CDR3: TGTGCCAGCAGCCGGGGTAACACTGAAGCTTTCTTT. The chain uses TRBV6-5 and TRBJ1-1; D is uncertain. V lost 6 bases, J lost 2 bases, and 7 bases lay in between. From germline, CDR1 is MNHEY and CDR2 SVGAGI. The CDR3 totals 12 residues.

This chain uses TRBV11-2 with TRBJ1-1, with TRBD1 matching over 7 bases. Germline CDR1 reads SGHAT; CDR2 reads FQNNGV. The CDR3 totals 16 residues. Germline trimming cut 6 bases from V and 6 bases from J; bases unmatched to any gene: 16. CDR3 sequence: CASSLPGQPLLAEAFF. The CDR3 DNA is TGTGCCAGCAGTTTGCCGGGACAGCCCCTCCTCGCTGAAGCTTTCTTT.

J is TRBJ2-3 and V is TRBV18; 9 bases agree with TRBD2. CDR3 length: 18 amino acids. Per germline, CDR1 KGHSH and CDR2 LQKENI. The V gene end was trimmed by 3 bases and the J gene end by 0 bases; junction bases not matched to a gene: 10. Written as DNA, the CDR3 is TGTGCCAGCTCACCCGCGGGGTGGCTAGCGGGGAGCACAGATACGCAGTATTTT. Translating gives CASSPAGWLAGSTDTQYF.

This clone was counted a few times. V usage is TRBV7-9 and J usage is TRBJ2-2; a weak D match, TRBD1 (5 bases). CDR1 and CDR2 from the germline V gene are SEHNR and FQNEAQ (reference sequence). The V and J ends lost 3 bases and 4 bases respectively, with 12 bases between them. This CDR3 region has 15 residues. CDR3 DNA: TGTGCCAGCAGCTTTGCAGGGAAAGGCACCGGGGAGCTGTTTTTT. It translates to CASSFAGKGTGELFF.

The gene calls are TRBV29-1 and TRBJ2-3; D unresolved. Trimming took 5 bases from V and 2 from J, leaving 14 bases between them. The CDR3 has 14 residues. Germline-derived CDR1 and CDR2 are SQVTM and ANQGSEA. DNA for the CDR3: TGCAGCGTTTCTTCGGAGACTTACACAGATACGCAGTATTTT. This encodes CSVSSETYTDTQYF.

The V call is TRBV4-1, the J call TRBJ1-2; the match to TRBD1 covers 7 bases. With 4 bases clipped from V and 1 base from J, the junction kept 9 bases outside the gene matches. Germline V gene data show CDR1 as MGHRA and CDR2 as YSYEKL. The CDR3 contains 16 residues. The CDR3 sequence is CASSPTTGVLNYGYTF. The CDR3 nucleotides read TGCGCCAGCAGCCCGACCACAGGGGTCCTTAACTATGGCTACACCTTC.

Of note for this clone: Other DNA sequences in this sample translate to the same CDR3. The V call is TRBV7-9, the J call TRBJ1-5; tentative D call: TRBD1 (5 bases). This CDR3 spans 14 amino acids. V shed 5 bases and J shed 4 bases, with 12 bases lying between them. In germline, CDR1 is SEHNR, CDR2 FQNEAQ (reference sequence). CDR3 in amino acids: CASSPGYSNQPQHF. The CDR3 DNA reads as TGTGCCAGCAGCCCAGGGTATTCGAATCAGCCCCAGCATTTT.

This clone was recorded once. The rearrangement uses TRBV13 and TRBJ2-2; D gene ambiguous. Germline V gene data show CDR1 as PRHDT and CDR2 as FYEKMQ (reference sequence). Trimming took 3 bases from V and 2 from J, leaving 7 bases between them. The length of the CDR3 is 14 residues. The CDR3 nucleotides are TGTGCCAGCAGCTTTAAGCTCAACACCGGGGAGCTGTTTTTT. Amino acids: CASSFKLNTGELFF.

The CDR3 nucleotides read TGTGCCAGCAGCCCATTCGACAGGGGTGGACAGCCCCAGCATTTT. Protein: CASSPFDRGGQPQHF. V is TRBV7-9 and J is TRBJ1-5, with 8 bases lining up with TRBD1. The V gene's germline CDR1 is SEHNR and CDR2 FQNEAQ (reference sequence). With 5 bases clipped from V and 7 bases from J, the junction kept 10 bases outside the gene matches. The CDR3 loop spans 15 amino acids.

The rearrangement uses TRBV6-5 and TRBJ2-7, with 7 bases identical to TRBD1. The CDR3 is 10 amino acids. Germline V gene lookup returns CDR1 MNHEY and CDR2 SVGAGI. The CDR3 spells CAVQGYEQYF. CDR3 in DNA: TGTGCGGTACAGGGGTACGAGCAGTACTTC.

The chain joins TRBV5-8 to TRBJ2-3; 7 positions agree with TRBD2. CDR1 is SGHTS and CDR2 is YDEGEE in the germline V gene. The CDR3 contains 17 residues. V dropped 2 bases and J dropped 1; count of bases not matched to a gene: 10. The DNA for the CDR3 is TGTGCCAGCAGCTTAATTCGTGGGGGGGACGGCACAGATACGCAGTATTTT. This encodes CASSLIRGGDGTDTQYF. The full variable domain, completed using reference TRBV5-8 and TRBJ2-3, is EAGVTQSPTHLIKTRGQQATLRCSPISGHTSVYWYQQALGLGLQFLLWYDEGEERNRGNFPPRFSGRQFPNYSSELNVNALELEDSALYLCASSLIRGGDGTDTQYFGPGTRLTVL.

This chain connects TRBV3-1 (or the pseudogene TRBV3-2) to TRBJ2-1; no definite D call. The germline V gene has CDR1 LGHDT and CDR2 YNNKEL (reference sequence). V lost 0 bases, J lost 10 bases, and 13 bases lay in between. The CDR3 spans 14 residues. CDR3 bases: TGTGCCAGCAGCCAAGATATAGAGGTATGGGAGCAGTTCTTC. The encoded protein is CASSQDIEVWEQFF.

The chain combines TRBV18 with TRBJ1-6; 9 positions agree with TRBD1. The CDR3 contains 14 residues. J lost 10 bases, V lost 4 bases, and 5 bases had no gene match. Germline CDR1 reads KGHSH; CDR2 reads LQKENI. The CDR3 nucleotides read TGTGCCAGCTCACAGGGACAGGGTAACTCACCCCTCCACTTT. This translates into CASSQGQGNSPLHF.

CDR3: CASSAGTGGLYGYTF. The CDR3 DNA reads TGTGCCAGTAGCGCCGGGACAGGGGGCCTCTATGGCTACACCTTC. The J gene is TRBJ1-2, the V gene TRBV19; 12 bases agree with TRBD1. V shed 6 bases, J shed 4 bases, and the junction held 6 bases outside the gene matches. CDR3 length: 15 amino acids. Germline V gives CDR1 LNHDA, CDR2 SQIVND (reference sequence).

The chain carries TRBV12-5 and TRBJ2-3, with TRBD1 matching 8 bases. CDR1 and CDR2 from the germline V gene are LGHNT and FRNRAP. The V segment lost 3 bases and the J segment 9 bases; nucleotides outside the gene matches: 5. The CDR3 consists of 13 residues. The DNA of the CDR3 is TGTGCTAGTGGTTTAGCCAGGGGGCAAACGCAGTATTTT. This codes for CASGLARGQTQYF.

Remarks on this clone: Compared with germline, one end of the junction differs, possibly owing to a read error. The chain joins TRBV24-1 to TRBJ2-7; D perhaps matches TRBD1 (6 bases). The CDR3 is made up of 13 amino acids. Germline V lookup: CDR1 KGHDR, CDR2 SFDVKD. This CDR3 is CATGEGHSYEQYF. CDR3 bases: TGTGCCACCGGTGAGGGACATAGCTACGAGCAGTACTTC.

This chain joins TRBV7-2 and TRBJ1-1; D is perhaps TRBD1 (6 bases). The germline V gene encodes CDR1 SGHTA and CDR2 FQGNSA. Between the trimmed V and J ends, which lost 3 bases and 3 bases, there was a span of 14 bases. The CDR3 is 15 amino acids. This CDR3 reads CASSFSETGHTEAFF. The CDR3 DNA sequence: TGTGCCAGCAGCTTCAGCGAAACAGGGCACACTGAAGCTTTCTTT. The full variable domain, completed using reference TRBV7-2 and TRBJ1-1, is GAGVSQSPSNKVTEKGKDVELRCDPISGHTALYWYRQSLGQGLEFLIYFQGNSAPDKSGLPSDRFSAERTGGSVSTLTIQRTQQEDSAVYLCASSFSETGHTEAFFGQGTRLTVV.

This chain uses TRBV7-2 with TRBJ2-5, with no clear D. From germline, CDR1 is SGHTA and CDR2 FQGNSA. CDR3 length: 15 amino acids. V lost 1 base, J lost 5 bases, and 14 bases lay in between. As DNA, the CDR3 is TGTGCCAGCAGCTTAGTTCCGTCTATGGGCGAGACCCAGTACTTC. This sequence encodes CASSLVPSMGETQYF.

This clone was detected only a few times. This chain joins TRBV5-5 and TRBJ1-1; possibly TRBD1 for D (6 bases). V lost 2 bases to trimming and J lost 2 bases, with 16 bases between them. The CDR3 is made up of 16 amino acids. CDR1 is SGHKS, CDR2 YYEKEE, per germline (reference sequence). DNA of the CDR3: TGTGCCAGCAGCTTTCGTCCTACAGGGATTAACACTGAAGCTTTCTTT. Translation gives CASSFRPTGINTEAFF.

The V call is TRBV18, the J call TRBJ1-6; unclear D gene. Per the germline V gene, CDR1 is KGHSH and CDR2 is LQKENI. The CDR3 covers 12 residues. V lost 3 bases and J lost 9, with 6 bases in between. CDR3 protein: CASSPSSSPLHF. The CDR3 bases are TGTGCCAGCTCACCCTCGAGTTCACCCCTCCACTTT.

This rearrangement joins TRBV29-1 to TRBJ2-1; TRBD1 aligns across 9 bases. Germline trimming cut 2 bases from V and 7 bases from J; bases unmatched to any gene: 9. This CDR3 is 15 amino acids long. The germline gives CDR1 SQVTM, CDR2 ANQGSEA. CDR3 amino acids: CSVESWDRVRNEQFF. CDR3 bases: TGCAGCGTTGAATCCTGGGACAGGGTGAGAAATGAGCAGTTCTTC.

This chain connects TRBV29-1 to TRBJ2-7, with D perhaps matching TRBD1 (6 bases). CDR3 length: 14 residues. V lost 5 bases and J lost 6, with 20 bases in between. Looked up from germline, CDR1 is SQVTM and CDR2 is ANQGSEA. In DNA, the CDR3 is TGCAGCGTTCTCAGGGGCTTCCAATCATCCGAGCAGTACTTC. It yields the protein CSVLRGFQSSEQYF.

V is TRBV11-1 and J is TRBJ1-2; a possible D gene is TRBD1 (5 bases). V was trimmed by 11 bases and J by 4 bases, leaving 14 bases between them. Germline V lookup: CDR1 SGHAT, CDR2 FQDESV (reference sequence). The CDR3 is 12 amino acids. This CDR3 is CAGPRDSYGYTF. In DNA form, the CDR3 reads TGTGCCGGTCCCCGGGACTCCTATGGCTACACCTTC.

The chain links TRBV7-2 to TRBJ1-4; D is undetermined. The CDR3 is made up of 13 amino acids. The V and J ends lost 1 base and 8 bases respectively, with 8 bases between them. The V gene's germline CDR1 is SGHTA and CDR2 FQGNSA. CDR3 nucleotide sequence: TGTGCCAGCAGCTTAGGGGCAAGGGAAAAACTGTTTTTT. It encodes CASSLGAREKLFF.

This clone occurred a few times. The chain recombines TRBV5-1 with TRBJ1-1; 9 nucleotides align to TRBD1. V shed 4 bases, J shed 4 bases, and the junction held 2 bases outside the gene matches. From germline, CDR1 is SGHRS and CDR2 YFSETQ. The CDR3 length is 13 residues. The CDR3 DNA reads TGCGCCAGCAGCCCGGGACAGGGCACTGAAGCTTTCTTT. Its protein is CASSPGQGTEAFF. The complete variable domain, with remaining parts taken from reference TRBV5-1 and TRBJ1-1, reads KAGVTQTPRYLIKTRGQQVTLSCSPISGHRSVSWYQQTPGQGLQFLFEYFSETQRNKGNFPGRFSGRQFSNSRSEMNVSTLELGDSALYLCASSPGQGTEAFFGQGTRLTVV.

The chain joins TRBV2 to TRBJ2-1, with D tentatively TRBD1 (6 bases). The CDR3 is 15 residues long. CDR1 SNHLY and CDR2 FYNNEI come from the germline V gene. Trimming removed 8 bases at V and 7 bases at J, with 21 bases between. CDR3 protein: CASGQGPALGNEQFF. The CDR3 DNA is TGTGCCAGCGGTCAGGGGCCGGCCCTTGGGAATGAGCAGTTCTTC.

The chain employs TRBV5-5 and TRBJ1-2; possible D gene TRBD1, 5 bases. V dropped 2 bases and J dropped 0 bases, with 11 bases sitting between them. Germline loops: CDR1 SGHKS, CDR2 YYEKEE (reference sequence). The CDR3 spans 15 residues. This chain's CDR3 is CASSFRAETNYGYTF. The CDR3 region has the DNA TGTGCCAGCAGCTTCAGGGCAGAAACTAACTATGGCTACACCTTC.

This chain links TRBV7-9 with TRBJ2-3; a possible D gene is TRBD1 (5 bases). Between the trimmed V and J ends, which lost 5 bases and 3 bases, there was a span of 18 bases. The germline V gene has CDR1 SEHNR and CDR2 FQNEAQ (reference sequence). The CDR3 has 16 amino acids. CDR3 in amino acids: CASSPSLLQGTDTQYF. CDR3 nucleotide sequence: TGTGCCAGCAGCCCCTCGTTGTTGCAGGGAACAGATACGCAGTATTTT.